This T cell receptor beta chain was recovered during a study of shared clonotypes between healthy human individuals. Those who donated, Caucasian adults without exception, all lived in Nashville, Tennessee. Method: immunoSEQ multiplex PCR; TCRdb's copy keeps in-frame clones and lacks some. The table records about 1.4 million clones, more than 95% of them present only once. The CDR3 runs 15 residues. Germline CDR1 is SGHRS and CDR2 is YFSETQ. Trimming took 4 bases from V and 1 from J, leaving 11 bases between them. V is TRBV5-1 and J is TRBJ2-2; D is perhaps TRBD1 or TRBD2 (5 bases each). The receptor was isolated from a man aged 25 to 45 in good health. The sequenced sample consisted of naive CD4+ T cells sorted from blood. As for subset: CD45RA+ positively selected. In nucleotides, the CDR3 is TGCGCCAGCAGCGCCGGGACGGAGAACACCGGGGAGCTGTTTTTT. This codes for CASSAGTENTGELFF.